The T cell receptor beta chain described here comes from a study of T-cell memory formation after mild COVID-19. Study-level results: Shrinking CD4+ clones were chiefly CM and EM; CD8+ ones were chiefly EMRA. Prior to infection, memory already included some responding clones, suggesting cross-reactive memory joined. Contracting clones, day 15 to 85, had balanced CD4/CD8, and later expanders favored CD4+.

The CDR3 runs to 13 residues. CDR1 SGHTA and CDR2 FQGNSA come from the germline V gene. V gave up 0 bases and J gave up 3 bases, with 6 bases separating them. 5'RACE primed at constant segments yielded TCR alpha and TCR beta cDNA libraries bearing sample barcodes and UMIs. One entry per CDR3 protein results from TCRdb running MiXCR on the 5' RACE reads. The sample carries 350,000 to 450,000 distinct CDR3 sequences, 20% to 25% recorded once. A word on this clonotype: Antigen unknown.

This chain connects TRBV7-2 to TRBJ2-7, with D uncertain. The sequenced material came from PBMCs or a T cell subset sorted from them (not recorded which). The source is an adult woman who had mild COVID-19 (a few samples of this study predate the infection). Cell type and time point are not known. CDR3 loop: CASSLAIYYEQYF. The CDR3 coding sequence is TGTGCCAGCAGCTTAGCCATATACTACGAGCAGTACTTC.